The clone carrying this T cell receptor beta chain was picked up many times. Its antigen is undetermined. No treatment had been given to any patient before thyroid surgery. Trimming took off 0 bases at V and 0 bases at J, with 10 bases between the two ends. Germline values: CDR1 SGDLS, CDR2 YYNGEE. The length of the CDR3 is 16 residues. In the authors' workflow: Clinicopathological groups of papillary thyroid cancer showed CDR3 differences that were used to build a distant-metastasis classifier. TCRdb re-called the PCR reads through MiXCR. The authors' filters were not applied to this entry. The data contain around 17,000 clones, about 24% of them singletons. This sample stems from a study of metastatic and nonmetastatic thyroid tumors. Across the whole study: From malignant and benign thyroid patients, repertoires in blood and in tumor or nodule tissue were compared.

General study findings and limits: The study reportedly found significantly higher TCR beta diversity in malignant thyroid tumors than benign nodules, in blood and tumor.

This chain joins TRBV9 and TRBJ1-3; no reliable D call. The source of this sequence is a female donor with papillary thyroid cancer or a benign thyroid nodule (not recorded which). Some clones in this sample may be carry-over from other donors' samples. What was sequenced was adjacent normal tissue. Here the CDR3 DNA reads TGTGCCAGCAGCGTAGGAGTAGGCCCCTCTGGAAACACCATATATTTT. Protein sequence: CASSVGVGPSGNTIYF.